This is a list of T cell receptor beta chains from one sample in a study of CD8 T cells in Susac syndrome. TCRdb re-analysed the immunoSEQ multiplex PCR reads in MiXCR, keeping a single row per CDR3 protein. Among under 550,000 distinct CDR3 sequences listed, 75% to 90% were seen once. The specimen sequenced was CD8+ T cells from PBMCs. Source of these receptors: a human donor with multiple sclerosis. Each CDR3 is given with its conserved first and last residue. A D gene is named only where the DNA matches it firmly. Expanded clones get a size class; other rows say once, few or many, or leave the size out.

TGTGCCAGCAGTGCCAGTCTGCTTCGCGAGGACGAGCAGTACTTC,CASSASLLREDEQYF,TRBJ2-7,TRBV6-1,-,-
TGCGCCAGCAGCTCAGACCCGGGACAGAACTCCGAGCAGTACTTC,CASSSDPGQNSEQYF,TRBJ2-7,TRBV5-1,few,TRBD1
TGTGCCAGCAGTGAAGGATCTGAAGCTTTCTTT,CASSEGSEAFF,TRBJ1-1,TRBV6-4,-,-
TGCAGTGCTAGAGACAGGGAGGACTATGGCTACACCTTC,CSARDREDYGYTF,TRBJ1-2,TRBV20-1,few,-
TGTGCCTGGATGGTGGAGATGGGTTCACCCCTCCACTTT,CAWMVEMGSPLHF,TRBJ1-6,TRBV30,-,-
TGCGCCAGCAGCCAAGTCGCTATCGGAGTGGATACGCAGTATTTT,CASSQVAIGVDTQYF,TRBJ2-3,TRBV4-1,-,-
TGTGCCAGCAGCTTAGGGCTCAGCGGGAGTGGCGATGAGCAGTTCTTC,CASSLGLSGSGDEQFF,TRBJ2-1,TRBV7-9,-,TRBD2
TGCAGTGCTAGGGAGCGGGAGACCTACGAGCAGTACTTC,CSARERETYEQYF,TRBJ2-7,TRBV20-1,-,TRBD2
TGTGCCAGCAGCCCCCCGGTCCGGCGGGTAGCTTTCTTT,CASSPPVRRVAFF,TRBJ1-1,TRBV28,-,-
TGTGCCTGGGACCGTGAGGATTCACCCCTCCACTTT,CAWDREDSPLHF,TRBJ1-6,TRBV30,-,-
TGTGCCAGCAGCTCCAGGAGTAGCGGGGGTGCAGATACGCAGTATTTT,CASSSRSSGGADTQYF,TRBJ2-3,TRBV11-2,-,TRBD2
TGTGCCACCAGTGACGGCAGTTATTACAATGAGCAGTTCTTC,CATSDGSYYNEQFF,TRBJ2-1,TRBV24-1,-,-
TGTGCCAGCAGTCACTATGGGACACCTGAAGCTTTCTTT,CASSHYGTPEAFF,TRBJ1-1,TRBV27,-,-
TGTGCCAGCAGTTTAGAAGCCGAGCCGGGACTAGCGGGAGGACCTGCCTACGAGCAGTACTTC,CASSLEAEPGLAGGPAYEQYF,TRBJ2-7,TRBV12-3/TRBV12-4,-,TRBD2
TGCAGCGTGTGGGGGGGTGAGCAGTTCTTC,CSVWGGEQFF,TRBJ2-1,TRBV29-1,-,TRBD2
TGCAGTGCTGGAGTTTTCGGGGGCTACGAGCAGTACTTC,CSAGVFGGYEQYF,TRBJ2-7,TRBV20-1,-,-
TGTGCCAGCAGTGCCACCGGGACAGGGGGCAATGGCTACACCTTC,CASSATGTGGNGYTF,TRBJ1-2,TRBV27,-,TRBD1
TGTGCCATCAGCCAGGACAGGGGTAACACTGAAGCTTTCTTT,CAISQDRGNTEAFF,TRBJ1-1,TRBV10-3,-,TRBD1
TGCGCCAGCAGCCCGACTAGCGGGAGCTCCTACGAGCAGTACTTC,CASSPTSGSSYEQYF,TRBJ2-7,TRBV4-1,few,TRBD2
TGTGCCAGCAGGGGGACAGGGGCCGCAGATACGCAGTATTTT,CASRGTGAADTQYF,TRBJ2-3,TRBV28,-,TRBD1
TGTGCCAGTAGTATCGGGACCGAGAACTATGGCTACACCTTC,CASSIGTENYGYTF,TRBJ1-2,TRBV19,few,-
TGTGCCAGCAGCTTGGAGGGCGGGGTCTCGGAGGAGACCCAGTACTTC,CASSLEGGVSEETQYF,TRBJ2-5,TRBV5-6,-,-
TGTGCCAGCTCAGTGTCCGGGACAGGGGATTTATATGAGCAGTTCTTC,CASSVSGTGDLYEQFF,TRBJ2-1,TRBV18,-,TRBD1
TGCGCCAGCAGGCGCCGGGGGGGTTGTACTGAAGCTTTCTTT,CASRRRGGCTEAFF,TRBJ1-1,TRBV23-1,-,-
TGTGCCAGCAGCTTGGAAGCGAGCAATGAGCAGTTCTTC,CASSLEASNEQFF,TRBJ2-1,TRBV5-8,-,-
TGTGCCAGTAGTATAGGATTTAGTACCGGGGAGCTGTTTTTT,CASSIGFSTGELFF,TRBJ2-2,TRBV19,-,-
TGTGCCACCAGCAGCCCCCCCCAGGGGGCGGCCCAAGAGACCCAGTACTTC,CATSSPPQGAAQETQYF,TRBJ2-5,TRBV15,few,TRBD1
TGTGCCAGCAGCCCTATCGTGACAAATGGCTGCACCTTC,CASSPIVTNGCTF,TRBJ1-2,TRBV5-6,-,-
TGTGCCAGCAGCACAGGACTAGCGGGAGGACTCGAGGATACGCAGTATTTT,CASSTGLAGGLEDTQYF,TRBJ2-3,TRBV7-2,-,TRBD2
TGCGCCAGCAGCGGAGCCCTACAGGGGGCGGAAGAGACCCAGTACTTC,CASSGALQGAEETQYF,TRBJ2-5,TRBV5-1,-,TRBD1
TGTGCCAGTAGTATGGGACAGACCCCGGTTGCCCAGTACTTC,CASSMGQTPVAQYF,TRBJ2-5,TRBV19,-,TRBD1
TGTGCCAGCAGTTTATCCGGACAGGAATCAGCCCAGCATTTT,CASSLSGQESAQHF,TRBJ1-5,TRBV28,-,TRBD1
TGTGCCAGCAGTGGAGGGGGCACCAAAAACATTCAGTACTTC,CASSGGGTKNIQYF,TRBJ2-4,TRBV25-1,-,TRBD1
TGTGCCAGCAGTTACTCGGAGTCCGGGGAGCTGTTTTTT,CASSYSESGELFF,TRBJ2-2,TRBV6-5,once,-
TGTGCCAGCAGCTTAGGAGTAGCGGGAGGGGGATCCACAGATACGCAGTATTTT,CASSLGVAGGGSTDTQYF,TRBJ2-3,TRBV11-2,-,TRBD2
TGTGCCAGTAGTATCTCCGGGACAGGCAATCAGCCCCAGCATTTT,CASSISGTGNQPQHF,TRBJ1-5,TRBV19,-,TRBD1
TGTGCCAGCAGCTTGGGGGCAGGGGGCGCCTACAATGAGCAGTTCTTC,CASSLGAGGAYNEQFF,TRBJ2-1,TRBV5-4,-,TRBD1
TGTGCCAGCAGTTTTTATCTAGCGGGGAAGGCGGGGTACTTC,CASSFYLAGKAGYF,TRBJ2-5,TRBV12-3/TRBV12-4,once,TRBD2
TGTGCCTGGAGGACAGGGACCGAGCAGTACTTC,CAWRTGTEQYF,TRBJ2-7,TRBV30,-,TRBD1
TGTGCCAGCTCACTTCCTGGCACCGGGGAGCTGTTTTTT,CASSLPGTGELFF,TRBJ2-2,TRBV18,few,-
TGTGCCAGCAGTTACACCACAGGGCAGCCCCAGCATTTT,CASSYTTGQPQHF,TRBJ1-5,TRBV6-6,-,-
TGTGCCAGCAGCTACTACGGGACGGGCGAGCAGTACTTC,CASSYYGTGEQYF,TRBJ2-7,TRBV5-6,-,-
TGTGCCAGCACTTCACGAAGTGGGCCGCCCTTCTCTGGAAACACCATATATTTT,CASTSRSGPPFSGNTIYF,TRBJ1-3,TRBV6-5,-,-
TGCAGTGCTAGAGATCTAGCGGGAGTTGGAGAGACCCAGTACTTC,CSARDLAGVGETQYF,TRBJ2-5,TRBV20-1,-,TRBD2
TGTGCCAGCAGTTACCTCCGGGGGTCCGGGACTAGCGGGGGGCCGGGCACAGATACGCAGTATTTT,CASSYLRGSGTSGGPGTDTQYF,TRBJ2-3,TRBV6-2/TRBV6-3,-,TRBD2